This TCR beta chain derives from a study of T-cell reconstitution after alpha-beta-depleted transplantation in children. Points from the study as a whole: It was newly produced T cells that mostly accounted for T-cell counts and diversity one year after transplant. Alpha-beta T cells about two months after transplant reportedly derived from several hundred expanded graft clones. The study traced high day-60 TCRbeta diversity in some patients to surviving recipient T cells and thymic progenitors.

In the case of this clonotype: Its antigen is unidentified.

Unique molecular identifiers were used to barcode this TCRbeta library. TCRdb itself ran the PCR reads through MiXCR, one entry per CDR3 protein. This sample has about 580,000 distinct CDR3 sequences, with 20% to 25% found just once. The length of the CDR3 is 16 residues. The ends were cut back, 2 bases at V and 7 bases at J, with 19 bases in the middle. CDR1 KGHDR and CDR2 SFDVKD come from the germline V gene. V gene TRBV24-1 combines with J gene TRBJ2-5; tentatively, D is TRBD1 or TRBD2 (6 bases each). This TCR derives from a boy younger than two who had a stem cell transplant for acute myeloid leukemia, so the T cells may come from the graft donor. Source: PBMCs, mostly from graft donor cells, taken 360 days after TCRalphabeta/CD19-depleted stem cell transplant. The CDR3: CATSDSSGPKGGTQYF. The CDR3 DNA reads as TGTGCCACCAGTGATTCGTCCGGGCCAAAGGGGGGGACCCAGTACTTC.